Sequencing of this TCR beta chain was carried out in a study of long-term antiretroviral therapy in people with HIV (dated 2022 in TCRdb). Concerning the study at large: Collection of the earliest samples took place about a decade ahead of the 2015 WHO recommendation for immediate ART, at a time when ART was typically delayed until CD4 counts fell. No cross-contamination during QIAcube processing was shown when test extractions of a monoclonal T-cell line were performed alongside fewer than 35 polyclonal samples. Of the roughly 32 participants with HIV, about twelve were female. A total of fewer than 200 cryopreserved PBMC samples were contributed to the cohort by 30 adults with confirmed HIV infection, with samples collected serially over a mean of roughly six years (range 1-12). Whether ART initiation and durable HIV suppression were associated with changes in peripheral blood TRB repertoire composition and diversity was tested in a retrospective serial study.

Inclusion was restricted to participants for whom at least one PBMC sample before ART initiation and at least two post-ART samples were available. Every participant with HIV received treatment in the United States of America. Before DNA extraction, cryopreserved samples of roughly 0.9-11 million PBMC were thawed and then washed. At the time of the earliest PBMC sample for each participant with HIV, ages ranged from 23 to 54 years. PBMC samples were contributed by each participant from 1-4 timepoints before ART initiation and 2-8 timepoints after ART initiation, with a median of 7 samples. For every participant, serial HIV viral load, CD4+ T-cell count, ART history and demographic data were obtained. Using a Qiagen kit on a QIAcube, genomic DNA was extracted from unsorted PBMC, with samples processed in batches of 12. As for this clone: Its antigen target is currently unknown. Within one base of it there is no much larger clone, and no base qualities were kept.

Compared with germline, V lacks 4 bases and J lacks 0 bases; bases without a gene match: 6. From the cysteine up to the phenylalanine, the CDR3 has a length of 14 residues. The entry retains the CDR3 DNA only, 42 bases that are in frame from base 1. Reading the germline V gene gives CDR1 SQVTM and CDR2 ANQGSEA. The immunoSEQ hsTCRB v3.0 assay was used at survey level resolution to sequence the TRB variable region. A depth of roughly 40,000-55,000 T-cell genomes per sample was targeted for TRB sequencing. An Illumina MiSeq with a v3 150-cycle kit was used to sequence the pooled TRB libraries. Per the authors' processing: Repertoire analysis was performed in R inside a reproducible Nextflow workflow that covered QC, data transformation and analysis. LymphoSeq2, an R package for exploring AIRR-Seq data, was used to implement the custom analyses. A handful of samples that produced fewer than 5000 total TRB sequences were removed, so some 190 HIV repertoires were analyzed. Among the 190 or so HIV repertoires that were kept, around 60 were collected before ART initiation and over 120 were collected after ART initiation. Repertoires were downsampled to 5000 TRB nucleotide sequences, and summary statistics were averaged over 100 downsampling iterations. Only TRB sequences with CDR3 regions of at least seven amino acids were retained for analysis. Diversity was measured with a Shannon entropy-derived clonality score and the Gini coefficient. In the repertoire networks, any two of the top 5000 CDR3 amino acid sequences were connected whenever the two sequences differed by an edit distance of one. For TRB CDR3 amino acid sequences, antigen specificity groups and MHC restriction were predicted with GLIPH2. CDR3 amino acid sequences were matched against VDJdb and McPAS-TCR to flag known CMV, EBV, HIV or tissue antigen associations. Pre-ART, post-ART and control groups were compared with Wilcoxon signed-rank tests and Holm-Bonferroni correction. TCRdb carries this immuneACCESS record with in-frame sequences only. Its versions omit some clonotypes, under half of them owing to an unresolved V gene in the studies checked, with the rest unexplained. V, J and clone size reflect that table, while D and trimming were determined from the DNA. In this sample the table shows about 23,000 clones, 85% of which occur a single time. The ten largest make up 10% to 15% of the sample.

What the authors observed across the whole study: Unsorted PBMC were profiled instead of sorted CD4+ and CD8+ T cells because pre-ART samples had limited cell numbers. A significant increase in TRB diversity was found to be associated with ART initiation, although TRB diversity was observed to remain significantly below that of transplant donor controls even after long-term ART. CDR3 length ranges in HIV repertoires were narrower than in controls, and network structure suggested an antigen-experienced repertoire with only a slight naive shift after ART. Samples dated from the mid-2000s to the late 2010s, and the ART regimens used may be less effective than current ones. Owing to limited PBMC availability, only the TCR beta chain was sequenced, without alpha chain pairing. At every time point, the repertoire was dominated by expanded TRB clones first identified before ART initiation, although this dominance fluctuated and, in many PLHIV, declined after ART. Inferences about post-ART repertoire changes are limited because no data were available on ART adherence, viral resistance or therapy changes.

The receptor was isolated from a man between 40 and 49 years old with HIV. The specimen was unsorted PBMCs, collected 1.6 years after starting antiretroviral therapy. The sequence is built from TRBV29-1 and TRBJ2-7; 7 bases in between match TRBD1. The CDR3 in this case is CSVVTGSPSYEQYF. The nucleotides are TGCAGCGTTGTGACAGGGTCCCCCTCCTACGAGCAGTACTTC.